This TCR beta chain was sequenced during a study of cytomegalovirus exposure and HLA in healthy donors. Sequencing used immunoSEQ multiplex PCR; TCRdb keeps in-frame clones, though not all of them. This table holds about 140,000 clones, over 80% found once. Regarding the study as a whole: Among TCR beta chains, those listed as cytomegalovirus-associated numbered roughly 150. In vitro assays verified that three CMV-associated chains recognized CMV antigens specifically.

Comment on this clone: Its antigen remains unknown.

The sequence was collected from a man between 18 and 35 years old in good health and CMV-seropositive. The sample comprised PBMCs.

The CDR3 loop is CASSSDSYEQYF. As DNA, the CDR3 is TGTGCCAGCAGCTCGGACAGTTACGAGCAGTACTTC. V and J are TRBV5-5 and TRBJ2-7, with D tentatively TRBD1 (6 bases). Trimming cost V 3 bases and J 4 bases, with 8 bases left between them. CDR1 and CDR2 from the germline V gene are SGHKS and YYEKEE (reference sequence). CDR3 length: 12 residues.